Listed below are T cell receptor beta chains from one sample, sequenced in a study of blood T cell repertoires in COVID-19. Assay: immunoSEQ multiplex PCR; the TCRdb copy retains only in-frame clones and omits some. The sample gives 180,000 or so clones, 82% of which show up once; 6.9% is in the top ten. Sample: peripheral blood. All receptors come from a human donor with acute or convalescent COVID-19. The donor label of this sample is uncertain. Both conserved end residues are part of each CDR3. The D gene is left open where the match is weak. A clone size is listed for some rows: how often the clone was seen (once, few, many), or a class if it is expanded.

size: .
J: TRBJ2-1
D: TRBD2
V: TRBV30
CDR3: CAWRGGRASSSYNEQFF
DNA: TGTGCCTGGAGGGGCGGGAGGGCCTCGAGCTCCTACAATGAGCAGTTCTTC

size: .
J: TRBJ2-1
D: .
V: TRBV3-1/TRBV3-2
CDR3: CASSQAWGAGAIYNEQFF
DNA: TGTGCCAGCAGCCAAGCATGGGGAGCGGGTGCGATCTACAATGAGCAGTTCTTC

size: .
J: TRBJ1-5
D: .
V: TRBV4-1
CDR3: CASSQGEGEGYQPQHF
DNA: TGCGCCAGCAGCCAAGGGGAAGGGGAAGGGTATCAGCCCCAGCATTTT

size: .
J: TRBJ2-3
D: .
V: TRBV7-8
CDR3: CASSGSTSLAPRGTDTQYF
DNA: TGTGCCAGCAGCGGTAGTACTAGTCTCGCCCCGCGAGGCACAGATACGCAGTATTTT

size: .
J: TRBJ1-2
D: TRBD1
V: TRBV12-3/TRBV12-4
CDR3: CASSRGLDGYTF
DNA: TGTGCCAGCAGCAGGGGGCTCGATGGCTACACCTTC

size: .
J: TRBJ1-2
D: .
V: TRBV5-1
CDR3: CASSFSNYGYTF
DNA: TGCGCCAGCAGCTTCAGTAACTATGGCTACACCTTC

size: once
J: TRBJ2-1
D: TRBD2
V: TRBV5-1
CDR3: CASSGTSEPYNEQFF
DNA: TGCGCCAGCAGCGGGACTAGCGAACCTTACAATGAGCAGTTCTTC

size: once
J: TRBJ1-5
D: TRBD1
V: TRBV11-3
CDR3: CASSRPGTGEVNQPQHF
DNA: TGTGCCAGCAGCCGTCCCGGGACAGGGGAAGTTAATCAGCCCCAGCATTTT

size: .
J: TRBJ2-7
D: TRBD1
V: TRBV27
CDR3: CASSSAGTALYEQYF
DNA: TGTGCCAGCAGTTCCGCCGGGACAGCGCTTTACGAGCAGTACTTC

size: .
J: TRBJ1-3
D: .
V: TRBV18
CDR3: CASSPGQTSGNTIYF
DNA: TGTGCCAGCTCGCCGGGACAAACCTCTGGAAACACCATATATTTT

size: .
J: TRBJ2-2
D: TRBD2
V: TRBV6-4
CDR3: CASSDRSGVNTGELFF
DNA: TGTGCCAGCAGTGACCGGAGCGGGGTAAACACCGGGGAGCTGTTTTTT

size: .
J: TRBJ2-5
D: TRBD1
V: TRBV6-1
CDR3: CASSEAFRTGGKETQYF
DNA: TGTGCCAGCAGTGAAGCGTTTAGGACAGGGGGCAAAGAGACCCAGTACTTC

size: once
J: TRBJ1-4
D: .
V: TRBV7-6
CDR3: CASTSEGKNEKLFF
DNA: TGTGCCAGCACCTCAGAGGGCAAGAATGAAAAACTGTTTTTT

size: few
J: TRBJ2-7
D: TRBD1
V: TRBV7-3
CDR3: CASSGGVPDRDLYEQYF
DNA: TGTGCCAGCAGTGGAGGGGTCCCGGACAGGGATCTCTACGAGCAGTACTTC

size: .
J: TRBJ2-3
D: .
V: TRBV5-6
CDR3: CASSLTDTQYF
DNA: TGTGCCAGCAGCCTCACAGATACGCAGTATTTT

size: .
J: TRBJ1-2
D: TRBD1
V: TRBV18
CDR3: CASSPSSFGTGTGYTF
DNA: TGTGCCAGCTCACCAAGTTCTTTCGGGACAGGGACTGGCTACACCTTC

size: few
J: TRBJ1-5
D: TRBD1
V: TRBV2
CDR3: CASRNSPGQINQPQHF
DNA: TGTGCCAGCAGAAATTCTCCGGGACAGATCAATCAGCCCCAGCATTTT

size: .
J: TRBJ2-7
D: .
V: TRBV29-1
CDR3: CSAYTSLYEQYF
DNA: TGCAGCGCCTATACTAGCCTCTACGAGCAGTACTTC

size: .
J: TRBJ1-2
D: TRBD1
V: TRBV10-3
CDR3: CAIRGQGSYGYTF
DNA: TGTGCCATCAGGGGACAGGGGAGCTATGGCTACACCTTC

size: .
J: TRBJ2-5
D: TRBD1
V: TRBV7-2
CDR3: CASSGWDRGTETQYF
DNA: TGTGCCAGCAGCGGGTGGGACAGGGGTACGGAGACCCAGTACTTC

size: .
J: TRBJ1-2
D: .
V: TRBV7-2
CDR3: CASSPYVLDQGNYGYTF
DNA: TGTGCCAGCAGCCCTTATGTCTTAGATCAGGGTAACTATGGCTACACCTTC

size: .
J: TRBJ1-1
D: .
V: TRBV18
CDR3: CASSLGVNTEAFF
DNA: TGTGCCAGCTCACTCGGGGTGAACACTGAAGCTTTCTTT

size: .
J: TRBJ2-2
D: .
V: TRBV9
CDR3: CASSVGAVNTGELFF
DNA: TGTGCCAGCAGCGTAGGGGCAGTGAACACCGGGGAGCTGTTTTTT

size: .
J: TRBJ2-1
D: .
V: TRBV9
CDR3: CASSVAVGLLGGEQFF
DNA: TGTGCCAGCAGCGTAGCGGTGGGACTCCTTGGAGGGGAGCAGTTCTTC

size: .
J: TRBJ2-7
D: TRBD2
V: TRBV19
CDR3: CASSPGGGRYEQYF
DNA: TGTGCCAGTAGTCCCGGGGGGGGTAGGTACGAGCAGTACTTC

size: .
J: TRBJ2-1
D: .
V: TRBV2
CDR3: CASSENNLGYNEQFF
DNA: TGTGCCAGCAGTGAGAACAACCTAGGATACAATGAGCAGTTCTTC

size: .
J: TRBJ2-6
D: .
V: TRBV6-5
CDR3: CASIGGNSGANVLTF
DNA: TGTGCCAGCATCGGCGGGAACTCTGGGGCCAACGTCCTGACTTTC

size: .
J: TRBJ2-6
D: .
V: TRBV5-1
CDR3: CASSFGAGANVLTF
DNA: TGCGCCAGCAGCTTTGGGGCAGGGGCCAACGTCCTGACTTTC

size: .
J: TRBJ1-5
D: .
V: TRBV28
CDR3: CASSLSQGHYSNQPQHF
DNA: TGTGCCAGCAGTTTGTCTCAGGGCCATTATAGCAATCAGCCCCAGCATTTT

size: .
J: TRBJ1-1
D: TRBD1
V: TRBV7-6
CDR3: CASSLGTGGNTEAFF
DNA: TGTGCCAGCAGCTTAGGGACAGGGGGGAACACTGAAGCTTTCTTT

size: .
J: TRBJ2-3
D: .
V: TRBV18
CDR3: CASSPFGFSGTDTQYF
DNA: TGTGCCAGCTCACCTTTTGGCTTTAGCGGCACAGATACGCAGTATTTT

size: .
J: TRBJ1-2
D: .
V: TRBV28
CDR3: CASSFGGAGRDYGYTF
DNA: TGTGCCAGCAGTTTTGGGGGGGCAGGAAGGGACTATGGCTACACCTTC

size: .
J: TRBJ2-1
D: TRBD1
V: TRBV5-1
CDR3: CASSVGTGGNEQFF
DNA: TGCGCCAGCAGCGTCGGGACAGGGGGGAATGAGCAGTTCTTC

size: many
J: TRBJ2-1
D: .
V: TRBV4-1
CDR3: CASSARTVNEQFF
DNA: TGCGCCAGCAGCGCTCGGACAGTTAATGAGCAGTTCTTC

size: few
J: TRBJ2-7
D: .
V: TRBV7-9
CDR3: CASGPRRGSYEQYF
DNA: TGTGCCAGCGGCCCCCGACGGGGCTCCTACGAGCAGTACTTC

size: few
J: TRBJ2-7
D: .
V: TRBV6-5
CDR3: CASSYSVGSYEQYF
DNA: TGTGCCAGCAGTTACAGCGTAGGCTCCTACGAGCAGTACTTC

size: .
J: TRBJ2-2
D: TRBD2
V: TRBV9
CDR3: CASSVELAGDTGELFF
DNA: TGTGCCAGCAGCGTAGAATTAGCGGGAGACACCGGGGAGCTGTTTTTT

size: few
J: TRBJ2-7
D: .
V: TRBV5-8
CDR3: CASSRPLSGVRATEQYF
DNA: TGTGCCAGCAGCCGACCCCTCTCGGGGGTCCGGGCCACCGAGCAGTACTTC

size: .
J: TRBJ2-1
D: TRBD2
V: TRBV9
CDR3: CASSVGLAEYNEQFF
DNA: TGTGCCAGCAGCGTAGGACTAGCGGAATACAATGAGCAGTTCTTC

size: .
J: TRBJ2-2
D: TRBD1
V: TRBV6-5
CDR3: CASTGVSVTGELFF
DNA: TGTGCCAGTACAGGGGTTTCGGTCACCGGGGAGCTGTTTTTT

size: .
J: TRBJ2-1
D: .
V: TRBV10-1
CDR3: CASNHRPGAVEQFF
DNA: TGCGCCAGCAACCATCGCCCGGGAGCGGTTGAGCAGTTCTTC

size: .
J: TRBJ1-2
D: TRBD1
V: TRBV7-9
CDR3: CASRPTGGEYGYTF
DNA: TGTGCCAGCAGACCCACAGGGGGCGAATATGGCTACACCTTC

size: .
J: TRBJ1-5
D: .
V: TRBV5-6
CDR3: CASSLARQGQRNQPQHF
DNA: TGTGCCAGCAGCTTGGCCCGGCAGGGCCAAAGGAATCAGCCCCAGCATTTT

size: once
J: TRBJ1-4
D: .
V: TRBV18
CDR3: CASSGGLDEKLFF
DNA: TGTGCCAGCTCGGGGGGGCTGGATGAAAAACTGTTTTTT

size: once
J: TRBJ1-4
D: TRBD1
V: TRBV5-1
CDR3: CASRRKPGQGEGGPDEKLFF
DNA: TGCGCCAGCAGACGCAAACCGGGACAGGGAGAGGGAGGGCCCGATGAAAAACTGTTTTTT

size: few
J: TRBJ1-2
D: TRBD1
V: TRBV19
CDR3: CASSTPGTEYGYTF
DNA: TGTGCCAGTAGTACCCCCGGGACAGAATATGGCTACACCTTC